This T cell receptor beta chain was found in a study of blood T cell repertoires in COVID-19. As for the study in general: Sample material is recorded as cDNA or gDNA derived from T cells, B-cell-depleted T cells, or PBMCs.

Methods used by the authors: It was from reference gene primer amplification that nucleated cell counts were estimated. Assay used: immunoSEQ multiplex PCR; TCRdb lists only in-frame clones, some missing. V, J and clone size were drawn from that table, and D and trimming were deduced from the DNA. The table lists about 160,000 clones, 82% of them singletons. Germline V gene data show CDR1 as SGHDT and CDR2 as YYEEEE. V shed 1 base and J shed 1 base, with 9 bases lying between them. The CDR3 spans 14 residues. Everyone who took part was 18 to 89 years old, and they came from roughly 25 US areas. Recovered status in Cohort 3 required two negative PCRs, clearance, or symptom resolution.

Sequenced material: PBMCs or T cells enriched from blood (not recorded which). The rearrangement links TRBV5-6 to TRBJ2-7; perhaps TRBD1 as D (5 bases). This sequence was found in a man in his fifties or sixties who had recovered from COVID-19. This CDR3 is CASSLIHRSYEQYF. CDR3 nucleotides: TGTGCCAGCAGCTTGATTCACAGGTCCTACGAGCAGTACTTC.